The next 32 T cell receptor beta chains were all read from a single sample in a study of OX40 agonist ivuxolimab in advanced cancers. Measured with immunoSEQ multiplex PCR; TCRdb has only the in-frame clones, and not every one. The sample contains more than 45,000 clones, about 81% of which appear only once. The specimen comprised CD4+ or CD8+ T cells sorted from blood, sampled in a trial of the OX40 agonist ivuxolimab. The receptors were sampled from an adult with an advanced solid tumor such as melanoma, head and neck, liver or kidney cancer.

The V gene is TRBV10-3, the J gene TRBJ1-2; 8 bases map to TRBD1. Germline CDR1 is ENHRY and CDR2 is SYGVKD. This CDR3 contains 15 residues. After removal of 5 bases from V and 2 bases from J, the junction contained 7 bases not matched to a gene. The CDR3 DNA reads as TGTGCCATCAGTAAAGACAGGGGAGTCAACTATGGCTACACCTTC. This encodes CAISKDRGVNYGYTF.

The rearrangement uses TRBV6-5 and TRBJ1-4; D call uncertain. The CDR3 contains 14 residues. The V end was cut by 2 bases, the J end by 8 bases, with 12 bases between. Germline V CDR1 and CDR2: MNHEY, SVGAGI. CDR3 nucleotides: TGTGCCAGCAGTTACGGTCGGGTAGGGGAAAAACTGTTTTTT. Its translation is CASSYGRVGEKLFF.

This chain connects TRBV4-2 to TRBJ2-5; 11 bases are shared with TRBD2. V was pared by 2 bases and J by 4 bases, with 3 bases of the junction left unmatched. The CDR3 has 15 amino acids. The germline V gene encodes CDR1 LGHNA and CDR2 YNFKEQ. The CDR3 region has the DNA TGTGCCAGCAGCCAAAAACTAGCGGGAGCAGAGACCCAGTACTTC. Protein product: CASSQKLAGAETQYF.

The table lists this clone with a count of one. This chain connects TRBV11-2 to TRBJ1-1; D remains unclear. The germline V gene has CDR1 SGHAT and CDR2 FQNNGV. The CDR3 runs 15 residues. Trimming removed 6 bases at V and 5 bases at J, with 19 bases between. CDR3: CASRSFAARRTEAFF. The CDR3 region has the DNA TGTGCCAGCAGGTCCTTCGCCGCCAGGAGGACTGAAGCTTTCTTT.

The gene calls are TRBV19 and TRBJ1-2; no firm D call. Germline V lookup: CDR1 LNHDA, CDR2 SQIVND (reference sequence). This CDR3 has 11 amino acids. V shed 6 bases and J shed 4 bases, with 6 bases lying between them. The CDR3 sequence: CASRQAYGYTF. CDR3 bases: TGTGCCAGTAGGCAGGCCTATGGCTACACCTTC.

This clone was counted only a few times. The CDR3 is CASSQDRAGNTEAFF. CDR3 nucleotide sequence: TGTGCCAGCAGCCAAGACAGGGCCGGGAACACTGAAGCTTTCTTT. The rearrangement links TRBV7-3 to TRBJ1-1; 7 nucleotides line up with TRBD1. V dropped 5 bases and J dropped 1; count of bases not matched to a gene: 7. The CDR3 is made up of 15 amino acids. Germline assignment: CDR1 SGHTA and CDR2 FQGTGA. Drawing the rest from reference TRBV7-3 and TRBJ1-1, the complete variable domain is GAGVSQTPSNKVTEKGKYVELRCDPISGHTALYWYRQSLGQGPEFLIYFQGTGAADDSGLPNDRFFAVRPEGSVSTLKIQRTERGDSAVYLCASSQDRAGNTEAFFGQGTRLTVV.

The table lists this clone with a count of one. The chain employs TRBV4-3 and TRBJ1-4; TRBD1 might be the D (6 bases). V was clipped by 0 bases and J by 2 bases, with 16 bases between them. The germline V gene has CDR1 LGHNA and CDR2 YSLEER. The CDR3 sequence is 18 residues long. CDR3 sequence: CASSQDLVQGRTNEKLFF. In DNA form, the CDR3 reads TGCGCCAGCAGCCAAGATCTTGTACAGGGTAGGACTAATGAAAAACTGTTTTTT.

The CDR3 protein is CASSFQGAGDTQYF. As DNA, the CDR3 is TGCGCCAGCAGCTTCCAGGGGGCAGGAGATACGCAGTATTTT. The rearrangement uses TRBV5-1 and TRBJ2-3; TRBD1 matches at 8 bases. The J segment lost 5 bases and the V segment lost 2 bases, leaving 4 bases of the junction unmatched. The CDR3 is made up of 14 amino acids. The germline CDR1 and CDR2 sequences are SGHRS and YFSETQ.

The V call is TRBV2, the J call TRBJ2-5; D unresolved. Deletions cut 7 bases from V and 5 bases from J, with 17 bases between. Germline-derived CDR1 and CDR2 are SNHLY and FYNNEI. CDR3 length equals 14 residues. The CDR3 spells CASNAGQVEETQYF. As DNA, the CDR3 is TGTGCCAGCAACGCAGGTCAAGTCGAGGAGACCCAGTACTTC.

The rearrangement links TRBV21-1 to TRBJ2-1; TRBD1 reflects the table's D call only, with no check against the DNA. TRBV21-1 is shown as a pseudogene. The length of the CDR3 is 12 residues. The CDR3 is CASSKTGNEQFF. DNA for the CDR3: TGTGCCAGCAGCAAAACAGGCAATGAGCAGTTCTTC.

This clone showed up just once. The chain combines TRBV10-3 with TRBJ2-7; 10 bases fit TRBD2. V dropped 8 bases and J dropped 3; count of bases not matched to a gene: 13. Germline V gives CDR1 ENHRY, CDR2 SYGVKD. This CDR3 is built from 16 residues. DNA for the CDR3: TGTGCCATCGGGGAAGGGGGGCTAGCGGGAGTCTACGAGCAGTACTTC. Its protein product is CAIGEGGLAGVYEQYF.

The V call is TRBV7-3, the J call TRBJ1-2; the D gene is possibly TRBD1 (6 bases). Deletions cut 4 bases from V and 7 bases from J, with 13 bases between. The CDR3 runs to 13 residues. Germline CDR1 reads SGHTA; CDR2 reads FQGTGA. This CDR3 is CASSSRGGGGYTF. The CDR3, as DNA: TGTGCCAGCAGCTCCCGGGGAGGGGGTGGCTACACCTTC.

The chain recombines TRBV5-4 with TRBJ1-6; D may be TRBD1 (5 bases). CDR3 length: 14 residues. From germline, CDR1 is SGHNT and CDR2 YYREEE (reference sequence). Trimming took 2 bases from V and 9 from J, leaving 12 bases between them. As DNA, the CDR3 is TGTGCCAGCAGCTTAGGGGACGGATCTTCACCCCTCCACTTT. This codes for CASSLGDGSSPLHF.

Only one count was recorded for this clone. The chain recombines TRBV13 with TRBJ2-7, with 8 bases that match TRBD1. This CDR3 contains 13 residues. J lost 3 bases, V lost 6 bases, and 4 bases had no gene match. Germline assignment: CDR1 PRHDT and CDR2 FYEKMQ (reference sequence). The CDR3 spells CASRDGQGYEQYF. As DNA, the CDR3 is TGTGCCAGCAGGGACGGACAGGGCTACGAGCAGTACTTC.

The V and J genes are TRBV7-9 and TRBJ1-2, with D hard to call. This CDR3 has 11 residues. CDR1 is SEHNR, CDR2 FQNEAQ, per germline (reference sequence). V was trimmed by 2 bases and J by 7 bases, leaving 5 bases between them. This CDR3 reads CASSLSSGYTF. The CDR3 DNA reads TGTGCCAGCAGCTTATCCAGTGGCTACACCTTC.

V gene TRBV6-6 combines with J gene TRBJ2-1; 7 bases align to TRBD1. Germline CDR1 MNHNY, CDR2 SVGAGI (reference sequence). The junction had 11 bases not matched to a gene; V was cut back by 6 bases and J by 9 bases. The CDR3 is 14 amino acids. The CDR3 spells CASSPLDRVGEQFF. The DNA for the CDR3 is TGTGCCAGCAGCCCCCTCGACAGGGTTGGTGAGCAGTTCTTC.

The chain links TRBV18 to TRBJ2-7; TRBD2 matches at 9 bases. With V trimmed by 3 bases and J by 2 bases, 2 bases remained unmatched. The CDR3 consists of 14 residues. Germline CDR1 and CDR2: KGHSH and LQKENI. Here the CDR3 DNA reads TGTGCCAGCTCACCGGAGCGGGGGGCCTACGAGCAGTACTTC. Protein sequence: CASSPERGAYEQYF. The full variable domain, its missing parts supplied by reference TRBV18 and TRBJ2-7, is NAGVMQNPRHLVRRRGQEARLRCSPMKGHSHVYWYRQLPEEGLKFMVYLQKENIIDESGMPKERFSAEFPKEGPSILRIQQVVRGDSAAYFCASSPERGAYEQYFGPGTRLTVT.

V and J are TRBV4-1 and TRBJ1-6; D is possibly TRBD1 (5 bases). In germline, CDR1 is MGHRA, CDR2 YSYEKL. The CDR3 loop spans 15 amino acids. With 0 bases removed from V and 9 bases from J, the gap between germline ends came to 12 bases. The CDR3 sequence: CASSQELDSASPLHF. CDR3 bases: TGCGCCAGCAGCCAAGAACTAGACAGTGCTTCACCCCTCCACTTT.

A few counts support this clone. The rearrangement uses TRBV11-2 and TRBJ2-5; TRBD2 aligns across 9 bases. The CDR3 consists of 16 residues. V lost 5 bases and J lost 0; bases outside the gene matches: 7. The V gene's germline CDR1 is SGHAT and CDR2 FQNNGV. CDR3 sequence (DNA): TGTGCCAGCAGCCGGGTTGCGGGAGGGGACCAAGAGACCCAGTACTTC. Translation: CASSRVAGGDQETQYF. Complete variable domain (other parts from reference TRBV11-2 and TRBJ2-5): EAGVAQSPRYKIIEKRQSVAFWCNPISGHATLYWYQQILGQGPKLLIQFQNNGVVDDSQLPKDRFSAERLKGVDSTLKIQPAKLEDSAVYLCASSRVAGGDQETQYFGPGTRLLVL.

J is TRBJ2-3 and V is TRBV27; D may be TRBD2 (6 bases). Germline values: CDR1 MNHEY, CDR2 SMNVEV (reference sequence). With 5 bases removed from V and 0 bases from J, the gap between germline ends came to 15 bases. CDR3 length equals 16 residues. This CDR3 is CASSKGTGTSTDTQYF. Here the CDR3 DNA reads TGTGCCAGCAGTAAGGGGACTGGGACTAGCACAGATACGCAGTATTTT.

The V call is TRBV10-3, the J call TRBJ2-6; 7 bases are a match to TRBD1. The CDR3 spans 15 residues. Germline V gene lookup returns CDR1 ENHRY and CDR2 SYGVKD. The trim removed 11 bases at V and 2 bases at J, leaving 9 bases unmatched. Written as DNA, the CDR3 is TGTGCCGCCCAACAGGGGAACGCTGGGGCCAACGTCCTGACTTTC. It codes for CAAQQGNAGANVLTF.

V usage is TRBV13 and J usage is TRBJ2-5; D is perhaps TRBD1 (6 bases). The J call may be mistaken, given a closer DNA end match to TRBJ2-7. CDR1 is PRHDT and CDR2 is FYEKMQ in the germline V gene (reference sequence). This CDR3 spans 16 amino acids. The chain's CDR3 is CASREYMNRASYEQYF. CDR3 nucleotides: TGTGCCAGCAGAGAATACATGAACAGGGCCTCCTACGAGCAGTACTTC.

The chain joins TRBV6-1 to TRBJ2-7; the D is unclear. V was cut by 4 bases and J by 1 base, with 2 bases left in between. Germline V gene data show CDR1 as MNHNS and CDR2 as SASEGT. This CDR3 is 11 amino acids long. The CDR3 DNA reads TGTGCCAGCAGTGTATCCTACGAGCAGTACTTC. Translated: CASSVSYEQYF.

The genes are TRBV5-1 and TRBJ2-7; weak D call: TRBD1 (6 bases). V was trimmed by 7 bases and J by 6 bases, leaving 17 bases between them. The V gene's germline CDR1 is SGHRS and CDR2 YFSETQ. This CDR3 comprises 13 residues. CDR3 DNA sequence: TGCGCCAGCGGGGCGGATGAAGGGGGCGAGCAGTACTTC. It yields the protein CASGADEGGEQYF.

The CDR3 region is CASSDETGEAFF. Written as DNA, the CDR3 is TGTGCCAGCAGCGACGAAACAGGGGAAGCTTTCTTT. This chain joins TRBV5-5 and TRBJ1-1, with D perhaps matching TRBD1 (6 bases). The germline gives CDR1 SGHKS, CDR2 YYEKEE (reference sequence). There are 12 residues in the CDR3. Trimming cost V 4 bases and J 8 bases, with 12 bases left between them. Together with reference TRBV5-5 and TRBJ1-1, the CDR3 gives the full variable domain: DAGVTQSPTHLIKTRGQQVTLRCSPISGHKSVSWYQQVLGQGPQFIFQYYEKEERGRGNFPDRFSARQFPNYSSELNVNALLLGDSALYLCASSDETGEAFFGQGTRLTVV.

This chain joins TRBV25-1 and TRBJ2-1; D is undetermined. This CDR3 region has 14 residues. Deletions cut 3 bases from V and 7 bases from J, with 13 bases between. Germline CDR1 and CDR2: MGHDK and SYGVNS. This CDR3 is CASSEPTLRNEQFF. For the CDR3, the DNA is TGTGCCAGCAGTGAGCCCACCCTGCGGAATGAGCAGTTCTTC.

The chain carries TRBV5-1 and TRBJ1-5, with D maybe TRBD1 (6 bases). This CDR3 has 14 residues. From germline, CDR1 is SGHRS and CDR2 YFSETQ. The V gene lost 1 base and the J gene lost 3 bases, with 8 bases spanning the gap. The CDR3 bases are TGCGCCAGCAGCTTGACAGGGACCAATCAGCCCCAGCATTTT. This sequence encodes CASSLTGTNQPQHF.

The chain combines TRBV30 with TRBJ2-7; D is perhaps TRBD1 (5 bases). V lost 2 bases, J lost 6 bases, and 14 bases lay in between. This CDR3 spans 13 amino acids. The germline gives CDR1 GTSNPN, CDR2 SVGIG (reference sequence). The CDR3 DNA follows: TGTGCCTGGAGTCTTCTCGGGCAGGGCGAGCAGTACTTC. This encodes CAWSLLGQGEQYF. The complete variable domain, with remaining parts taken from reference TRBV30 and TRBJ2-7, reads SQTIHQWPATLVQPVGSPLSLECTVEGTSNPNLYWYRQAAGRGLQLLFYSVGIGQISSEVPQNLSASRPQDRQFILSSKKLLLSDSGFYLCAWSLLGQGEQYFGPGTRLTVT.

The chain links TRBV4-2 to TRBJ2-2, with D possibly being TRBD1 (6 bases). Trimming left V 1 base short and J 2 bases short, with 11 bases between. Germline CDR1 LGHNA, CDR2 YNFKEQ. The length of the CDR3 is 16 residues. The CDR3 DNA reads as TGTGCCAGCAGCCAAGGAGGCAGGGGCAACACCGGGGAGCTGTTTTTT. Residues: CASSQGGRGNTGELFF.

CDR3 DNA: TGTGCCAGCATTAGGTACGGAGATACGCAGTATTTT. It codes for CASIRYGDTQYF. The chain couples TRBV2 to TRBJ2-3; D not certain. The CDR3 sequence is 12 residues long. In germline, CDR1 is SNHLY, CDR2 FYNNEI. The V and J ends lost 7 bases and 5 bases respectively, with 10 bases between them.

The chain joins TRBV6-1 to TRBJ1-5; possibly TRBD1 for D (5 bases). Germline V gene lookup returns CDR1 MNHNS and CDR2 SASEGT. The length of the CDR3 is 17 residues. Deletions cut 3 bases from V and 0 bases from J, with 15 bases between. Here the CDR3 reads CASSDLGRRNSNQPQHF. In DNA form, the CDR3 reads TGTGCCAGCAGTGATCTGGGACGGAGAAATAGCAATCAGCCCCAGCATTTT.

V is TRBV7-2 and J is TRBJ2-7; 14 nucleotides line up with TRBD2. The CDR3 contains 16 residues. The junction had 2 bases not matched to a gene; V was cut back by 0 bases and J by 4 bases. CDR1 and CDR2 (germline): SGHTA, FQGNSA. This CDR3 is CASSLAGLAGVYEQYF. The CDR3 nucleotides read TGTGCCAGCAGCTTAGCGGGACTAGCGGGAGTTTACGAGCAGTACTTC.